This TCR beta chain originates from a study of T-cell reconstitution after alpha-beta-depleted transplantation in children. Study outcomes and limitations: One year after transplant, T-cell counts and diversity came mostly from newly produced T cells. After transplant, at about two months, alpha-beta T cells were reportedly derived from several hundred expanded graft clones. Recipient T cells and thymic progenitors that survived gave rise to the high TCRbeta diversity observed at day 60 in some patients.

This CDR3 spans 12 amino acids. Germline V gives CDR1 SGHDT, CDR2 YYEEEE. The V and J ends lost 5 bases and 5 bases respectively, with 10 bases between them. In its sample, this clonotype was seen a few times. The antigen is not known. This sample's TCRbeta library carried unique molecular identifier barcodes. From the PCR reads, TCRdb called clonotypes with MiXCR, one entry per CDR3 protein. The sample holds under 250,000 distinct CDR3 sequences, about 7% seen once. V and J are TRBV5-6 and TRBJ1-2; D is unclear. The sample here was PBMCs, taken before TCRalphabeta/CD19-depleted stem cell transplant. The source of this sequence is a boy younger than 10 with acute lymphoblastic leukemia, due to receive a stem cell transplant. CDR3 sequence reads: CASSSQNYGYTF. The CDR3 bases are TGTGCCAGCAGTTCACAGAATTATGGCTACACCTTC.